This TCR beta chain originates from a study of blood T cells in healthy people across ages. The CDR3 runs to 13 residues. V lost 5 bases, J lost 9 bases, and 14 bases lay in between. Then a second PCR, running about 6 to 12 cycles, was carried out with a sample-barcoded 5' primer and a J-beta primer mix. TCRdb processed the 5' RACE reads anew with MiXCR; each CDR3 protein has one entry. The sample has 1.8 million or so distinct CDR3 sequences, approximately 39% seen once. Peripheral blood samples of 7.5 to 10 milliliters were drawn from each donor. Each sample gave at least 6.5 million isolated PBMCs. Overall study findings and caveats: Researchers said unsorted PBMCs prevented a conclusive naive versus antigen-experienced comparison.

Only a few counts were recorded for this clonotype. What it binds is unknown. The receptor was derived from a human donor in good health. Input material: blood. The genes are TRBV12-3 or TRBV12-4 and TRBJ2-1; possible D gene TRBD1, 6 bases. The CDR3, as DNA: TGTGCCAGCAGTCAACAGGGATTTCGTGAGCAGTTCTTC. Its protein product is CASSQQGFREQFF.